This T cell receptor (beta chain) was retrieved from a study of cytomegalovirus exposure and HLA in healthy donors. General study results and limits: A missense variant in DCLRE1C was later tied to TCR beta V- and J-gene trimming. Fewer N-insertions than the roughly 670-donor mean were reportedly shown by an Asian-associated ancestry cluster in a later analysis. In a later analysis, HLA-C alleles had the fewest associated TCRs, DRB1 alleles the most.

From germline, CDR1 is SGHTS and CDR2 YDEGEE. J gave up 5 bases and V 1 base, and 11 bases lay outside the gene matches. This CDR3 comprises 16 residues. In the case of this clone: The antigen is unknown.

PCR involved 60 Vbeta and 13 Jbeta primers. The protocol was immunoSEQ multiplex PCR, while the TCRdb copy is restricted to in-frame clones and leaves out a portion. The sample's table shows 93,000 or so clones. Input material: PBMCs. This chain links TRBV5-8 with TRBJ2-7, with 8 bases aligning to TRBD1. The TCR was taken from a middle-aged man in good health and CMV-seronegative. CDR3 bases: TGTGCCAGCAGCTTGCTTATCGACAGGGGATTGAACGAGCAGTACTTC. Translating gives CASSLLIDRGLNEQYF.